These 26 T cell receptor beta chains were all obtained from the same sample, sequenced in a study of CD8+ T cells in alopecia areata. Extracted RNA was reverse transcribed, and the resulting cDNA served as sequencing template. Sequenced by immunoSEQ multiplex PCR; TCRdb stores in-frame clones only, minus some. The data hold 110,000 to 150,000 clones, with approximately 50% observed a single time. The sample in question was CD4+ T cells sorted from blood, obtained at week 0. These receptors all stem from a human donor with alopecia areata.

The gene calls are TRBV6-5 and TRBJ1-2, with TRBD1 matching over 7 bases. After removal of 2 bases from V and 7 bases from J, the junction contained 7 bases not matched to a gene. Germline CDR1 is MNHEY and CDR2 is SVGAGI. The CDR3 runs 14 residues. CDR3 sequence: CASSYRGQAAGYTF. The CDR3 coding sequence is TGTGCCAGCAGTTACCGCGGACAGGCGGCTGGCTACACCTTC.

This clone was seen a few times. At the DNA level, this CDR3 is encoded by other sequences in the same sample as well. J is TRBJ2-7 and V is TRBV29-1, with a possible D match to TRBD1 (5 bases). The germline V gene encodes CDR1 SQVTM and CDR2 ANQGSEA. V was trimmed by 6 bases and J by 1 base, leaving 10 bases between them. The CDR3 runs 12 residues. CDR3 in amino acids: CSVADSSYEQYF. CDR3 coding DNA: TGCAGCGTCGCAGACAGTTCCTACGAGCAGTACTTC.

The genes are TRBV25-1 and TRBJ2-5, with D uncertain. Germline V gene data show CDR1 as MGHDK and CDR2 as SYGVNS. This CDR3 is built from 13 residues. Trimming cost V 4 bases and J 5 bases, with 11 bases left between them. CDR3 residues: CASSGGRPETQYF. CDR3 bases: TGTGCCAGCAGTGGGGGTAGACCCGAGACCCAGTACTTC.

This chain uses TRBV18 with TRBJ2-5; D is undetermined. Germline V lookup: CDR1 KGHSH, CDR2 LQKENI. This CDR3 is built from 14 residues. V lost 3 bases to trimming and J lost 2 bases, with 10 bases between them. The CDR3 DNA reads as TGTGCCAGCTCACCCTCGGCCGGACAAGAGACCCAGTACTTC. Protein sequence: CASSPSAGQETQYF.

The V and J genes are TRBV28 and TRBJ2-7, with 7 bases lining up with TRBD2. V was clipped by 11 bases and J by 3 bases; unmatched bases: 10. Germline V gene sequence: CDR1 MDHEN, CDR2 SYDVKM. The CDR3 sequence is 13 residues long. The CDR3 DNA reads TGTGCCGCTAGGGGAGGGCCGGGCTACGAGCAGTACTTC. Amino acids: CAARGGPGYEQYF.

CDR3 region: CASSLEGVQPQHF. CDR3 bases: TGTGCCAGCAGCTTGGAGGGAGTCCAGCCCCAGCATTTT. The chain couples TRBV5-4 to TRBJ1-5; D gene unclear. CDR3 size: 13 residues. Germline loops: CDR1 SGHNT, CDR2 YYREEE (reference sequence). Trimming pared 0 bases from V and 7 bases from J, leaving 8 bases between.

The CDR3 reads CASSLAFNEKLFF. DNA for the CDR3: TGCGCCAGCAGCTTGGCCTTTAATGAAAAACTGTTTTTT. The rearrangement links TRBV5-1 to TRBJ1-4; D remains unclear. Germline values: CDR1 SGHRS, CDR2 YFSETQ. The CDR3 is made up of 13 amino acids. Trimming took off 0 bases at V and 4 bases at J, with 4 bases between the two ends.

This clone was counted between two and nine times. The chain uses TRBV30 and TRBJ2-1; 11 bases are a match to TRBD2. CDR1 is GTSNPN and CDR2 is SVGIG in the germline V gene (reference sequence). CDR3 length: 15 residues. J gave up 4 bases and V 2 bases, and 4 bases lay outside the gene matches. Written as DNA, the CDR3 is TGTGCCTGGAGTAAGGGACTAGCGGTTTACAATGAGCAGTTCTTC. As protein: CAWSKGLAVYNEQFF.

The V and J genes are TRBV29-1 and TRBJ2-5; D remains ambiguous. The V end was cut by 6 bases, the J end by 5 bases, with 16 bases between. CDR3 size: 13 residues. The germline V gene encodes CDR1 SQVTM and CDR2 ANQGSEA. The CDR3 DNA reads TGCAGCGTACGACCGCGCATGACGGAGACCCAGTACTTC. Protein sequence: CSVRPRMTETQYF.

J is TRBJ1-5 and V is TRBV23-1, with TRBD1 matching 8 bases. Being an ORF, TRBV23-1 has a function that is uncertain. The V segment lost 5 bases and the J segment 2 bases; nucleotides outside the gene matches: 11. CDR3 length: 17 amino acids. CDR3 sequence (DNA): TGCGCCAGCAGTTTTCCAGGGGGCAGGAGGTGCAATCAGCCCCAGCATTTT. This translates into CASSFPGGRRCNQPQHF.

The sample holds a few counts of this clone. This chain uses TRBV11-2 with TRBJ2-1, with 8 bases matching TRBD2. The germline V gene encodes CDR1 SGHAT and CDR2 FQNNGV. The CDR3 length is 14 residues. V gave up 8 bases and J gave up 9 bases; unmatched junction bases: 12. CDR3: CASQIAGRGGEQFF. CDR3 nucleotide sequence: TGTGCCAGCCAGATAGCGGGGCGGGGTGGTGAGCAGTTCTTC.

This clone has only a few counts. J is TRBJ2-5 and V is TRBV2; 10 nucleotides align to TRBD2. The CDR3 is 15 residues long. V shed 1 base, J shed 5 bases, and the junction held 4 bases outside the gene matches. From germline, CDR1 is SNHLY and CDR2 FYNNEI. The CDR3 loop reads CASSEVGAGGETQYF. In DNA, the CDR3 is TGTGCCAGCAGTGAAGTGGGAGCGGGAGGGGAGACCCAGTACTTC.

Comments on this clone: Other DNA variants within this sample encode the same CDR3. The V and J genes are TRBV2 and TRBJ1-5; a weak D match, TRBD1 (6 bases). With 6 bases removed from V and 0 bases from J, the gap between germline ends came to 6 bases. The CDR3 covers 13 residues. Germline CDR1 reads SNHLY; CDR2 reads FYNNEI. CDR3 loop: CASSRGSNQPQHF. In DNA form, the CDR3 reads TGTGCCAGCAGCAGGGGTAGCAATCAGCCCCAGCATTTT.

The chain employs TRBV2 and TRBJ1-2; 9 bases fit TRBD1. The CDR3 extends over 16 amino acids. V was pared by 6 bases and J by 2 bases, with 10 bases of the junction left unmatched. The germline V gene has CDR1 SNHLY and CDR2 FYNNEI. The CDR3 DNA reads TGTGCCAGCAGCCGCGTCGGGGGACAGGGCAACTATGGCTACACCTTC. As protein: CASSRVGGQGNYGYTF.

This clone was found a few times. The chain uses TRBV25-1 and TRBJ2-1; 13 bases are a match to TRBD2. Per the germline V gene, CDR1 is MGHDK and CDR2 is SYGVNS. This CDR3 has 15 amino acids. Germline trimming cut 6 bases from V and 4 bases from J; bases unmatched to any gene: 3. Written as DNA, the CDR3 is TGTGCCAGCAGATCGACTAGCGGGAGGTACAATGAGCAGTTCTTC. Translated: CASRSTSGRYNEQFF.

This clone was detected a few times. Other DNA sequences of this sample code for an identical CDR3. This chain links TRBV2 with TRBJ1-2; 9 nucleotides match TRBD1. The J segment lost 4 bases and the V segment lost 4 bases, leaving 4 bases of the junction unmatched. The germline V gene encodes CDR1 SNHLY and CDR2 FYNNEI. The length of the CDR3 is 14 residues. The CDR3 protein is CASSGGQGSYGYTF. The CDR3 region has the DNA TGTGCCAGCAGTGGGGGACAGGGTAGCTATGGCTACACCTTC.

The chain is built from TRBV7-2 and TRBJ1-2, with unresolved D. Germline V gives CDR1 SGHTA, CDR2 FQGNSA. Between the trimmed V and J ends, which lost 5 bases and 2 bases, there was a span of 12 bases. This CDR3 region has 14 residues. The CDR3 nucleotides read TGTGCCAGCAGCCGATCCCCACCGAACTATGGCTACACCTTC. It yields the protein CASSRSPPNYGYTF.

V gene TRBV10-3 combines with J gene TRBJ2-7; 10 bases fit TRBD2. The CDR3 contains 14 residues. V lost 7 bases, J lost 3 bases, and 6 bases stayed unmatched. Germline-derived CDR1 and CDR2 are ENHRY and SYGVKD. The CDR3 bases are TGTGCCATCATGGGAGCGGGAGGGAACTACGAGCAGTACTTC. This gives the protein CAIMGAGGNYEQYF.

This clone was picked up a small number of times. The chain joins TRBV29-1 to TRBJ2-3; D possibly corresponds to TRBD1 (5 bases). Germline values: CDR1 SQVTM, CDR2 ANQGSEA. The CDR3 has 14 amino acids. Trimming cost V 3 bases and J 2 bases, with 12 bases left between them. CDR3 bases: TGCAGCGTTGATGGGGCGACCTCCACAGATACGCAGTATTTT. This translates into CSVDGATSTDTQYF.

Turning to this clone: This sample includes further DNA sequences coding for the same CDR3. The CDR3 loop reads CASSLDSYYNEQFF. CDR3 nucleotide sequence: TGTGCCAGCAGCTTAGATAGTTACTACAATGAGCAGTTCTTC. This sequence joins TRBV11-3 and TRBJ2-1; D unresolved. V lost 0 bases, J lost 3 bases, and 6 bases lay in between. Germline V lookup: CDR1 SGHNT, CDR2 YENEEA. This CDR3 spans 14 amino acids.

The V call is TRBV4-2, the J call TRBJ2-3; tentatively, D is TRBD2 (5 bases). The CDR3 runs 15 residues. CDR1 is LGHNA and CDR2 is YNFKEQ in the germline V gene. The germline V and J ends were trimmed by 4 bases and 5 bases, with 16 bases remaining between them. CDR3 bases: TGTGCCAGCAGCCGGATCGATAATGGAGGAGATACGCAGTATTTT. Translating gives CASSRIDNGGDTQYF.

This clone was seen only a few times. DNA of the CDR3: TGTGCCAGCAGTCCCTACCGCGGGAGCTACAATGAGCAGTTCTTC. Its translation: CASSPYRGSYNEQFF. J is TRBJ2-1 and V is TRBV27; 7 bases fit TRBD2. Germline V gene lookup returns CDR1 MNHEY and CDR2 SMNVEV (reference sequence). The CDR3 is 15 amino acids. J lost 3 bases, V lost 5 bases, and 7 bases had no gene match.

The rearrangement joins TRBV28 to TRBJ2-1; tentatively, D is TRBD1 (5 bases). The CDR3 consists of 14 residues. In germline, CDR1 is MDHEN, CDR2 SYDVKM. Trimming removed 11 bases from V and 1 base from J, with 15 bases in between. CDR3: CASHGQGSYNEQFF. The DNA of the CDR3 is TGTGCCTCACACGGGCAGGGTTCCTACAATGAGCAGTTCTTC.

This chain connects TRBV29-1 to TRBJ2-5; the match to TRBD2 covers 7 bases. Germline V lookup: CDR1 SQVTM, CDR2 ANQGSEA. The CDR3 is made up of 14 amino acids. V lost 2 bases, J lost 4 bases, and 7 bases stayed unmatched. The CDR3 coding sequence is TGCAGCGTTGAAAGGGCTAGCGGTGGAGAGACCCAGTACTTC. The encoded protein is CSVERASGGETQYF. Full variable domain (outside the CDR3, taken from reference TRBV29-1 and TRBJ2-5): SAVISQKPSRDICQRGTSLTIQCQVDSQVTMMFWYRQQPGQSLTLIATANQGSEATYESGFVIDKFPISRPNLTFSTLTVSNMSPEDSSIYLCSVERASGGETQYFGPGTRLLVL.

The V gene is TRBV4-2, the J gene TRBJ1-5; a weak D match, TRBD1 (6 bases). Germline CDR1 reads LGHNA; CDR2 reads YNFKEQ. The V and J ends lost 4 bases and 6 bases respectively, with 13 bases between them. This CDR3 contains 14 residues. Here the CDR3 reads CASSRQGLGQPQHF. As DNA, the CDR3 is TGTGCCAGCAGCCGCCAGGGGCTAGGTCAGCCCCAGCATTTT.

This clone was picked up one time. J is TRBJ1-2 and V is TRBV27; D remains ambiguous. Germline CDR1 reads MNHEY; CDR2 reads SMNVEV (reference sequence). The CDR3 is made up of 13 amino acids. The V end was cut by 0 bases, the J end by 8 bases, with 10 bases between. As DNA, the CDR3 is TGTGCCAGCAGTTTATCGGGAGGGCGAGGCTACACCTTC. This translates into CASSLSGGRGYTF.